This entry is about one T cell receptor beta chain. What it recognizes is unknown. This entry comes from a study of cytomegalovirus exposure and HLA in healthy donors. Donors were drawn from the approximately 120-subject validation cohort, separate from the roughly 670-subject first cohort. The V end lost 2 bases, the J end lost 2 bases, and 13 bases lay between the germline ends. The CDR3 length is 16 residues. Germline CDR1 reads MNHEY; CDR2 reads SVGAGI. The study's findings and limits: CMV antigen specificity of a few CMV-associated chains was confirmed in vitro. Some public TCRs appeared in many individuals, while most sequences were rare. Cytomegalovirus-associated TCR beta chains were listed, numbering 164.

The data were produced by immunoSEQ multiplex PCR, yet TCRdb's version contains in-frame clones alone and is incomplete. Found here are 60,000 to 80,000 clones, 85% of them singletons; the top ten hold under 3.5%. The chain joins TRBV6-5 to TRBJ1-3, with a possible D match to TRBD1 (6 bases). The sequenced material came from PBMCs. The TCR was taken from a man between 25 and 39 years old in good health and CMV-seronegative. The CDR3, as DNA: TGTGCCAGCAGTTACGGTTCAGGGGAAACTGGAAACACCATATATTTT. Translated: CASSYGSGETGNTIYF.